This T cell receptor beta chain was documented in a study of T cells in Graves' hyperthyroidism and ophthalmopathy. Using RNA transcripts as the source, TCR beta CDR3 regions were amplified. Carried out on the TCR CDR3, a first-round RT-PCR used the HTBI primer set. TCRdb reprocessed the multiplex PCR reads via MiXCR and lists one record per CDR3 protein. Found here are 490,000 or so distinct CDR3 sequences, 40% to 55% of them singletons; the top ten hold around 47%. Diagnostic decisions used clinical symptoms, serum thyroxine and TRAb, thyroid ultrasound and orbital computed tomography. The CDR3 length is 16 residues. The V end lost 3 bases, the J end lost 5 bases, and 16 bases lay between the germline ends. The germline CDR1 and CDR2 sequences are MNHEY and SMNVEV (reference sequence).

This clonotype originated in an adult woman with Graves' disease, either hyperthyroidism or ophthalmopathy (not recorded which). Sequencing was performed on peripheral blood or thyroid tissue (not recorded which). The chain is built from TRBV27 and TRBJ2-2, with D possibly being TRBD1 (6 bases). CDR3 sequence: CASSFRGGPTTGELFF. CDR3 bases: TGTGCCAGCAGTTTCAGGGGTGGCCCGACTACCGGGGAGCTGTTTTTT.